The 2 T cell receptor beta chains below were found in one sample sequenced in a study of blood T cell repertoires in COVID-19. Libraries were prepared by immunoSEQ multiplex PCR; TCRdb keeps only in-frame clonotypes and omits some of them. In the table there are some 68,000 clones, 80% to 95% of which are singletons. Sequencing was done on a sample of peripheral blood. The receptors shown here come from a man in his fifties or sixties with COVID-19, enrolled during active disease.

The chain is built from TRBV3-1 (or the pseudogene TRBV3-2) and TRBJ1-5, with TRBD1 matching 9 bases. Germline trimming cut 4 bases from V and 3 bases from J; bases unmatched to any gene: 10. Per the germline V gene, CDR1 is LGHDT and CDR2 is YNNKEL (reference sequence). CDR3 size: 17 residues. The CDR3 nucleotides read TGTGCCAGCAGCCCAAACCCCGGGACAGGGTCCAATCAGCCCCAGCATTTT. It yields the protein CASSPNPGTGSNQPQHF.

CDR3 coding DNA: TGTGCCATCAGTGAAGGGCAGGGGGCATACGAGCAGTACTTC. It specifies CAISEGQGAYEQYF. The chain is built from TRBV10-3 and TRBJ2-7, with TRBD1 identical over 8 bases. Germline V gives CDR1 ENHRY, CDR2 SYGVKD. The CDR3 is 14 residues long. The J segment lost 4 bases and the V segment lost 3 bases, leaving 5 bases of the junction unmatched.